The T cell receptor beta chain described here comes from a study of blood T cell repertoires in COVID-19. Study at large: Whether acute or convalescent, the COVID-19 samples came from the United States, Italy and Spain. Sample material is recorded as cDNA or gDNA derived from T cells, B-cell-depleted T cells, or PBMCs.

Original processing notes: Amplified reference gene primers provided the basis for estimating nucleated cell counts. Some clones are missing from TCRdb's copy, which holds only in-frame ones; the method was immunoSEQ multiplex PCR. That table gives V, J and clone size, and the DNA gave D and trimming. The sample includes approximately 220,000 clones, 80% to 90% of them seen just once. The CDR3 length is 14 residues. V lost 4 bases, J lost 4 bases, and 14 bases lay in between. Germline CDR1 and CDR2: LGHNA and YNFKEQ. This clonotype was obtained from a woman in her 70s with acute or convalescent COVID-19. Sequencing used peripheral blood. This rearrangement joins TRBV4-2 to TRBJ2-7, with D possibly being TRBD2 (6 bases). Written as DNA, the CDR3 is TGTGCCAGCAGCCCTAGAGGAGGGGCATACGAGCAGTACTTC. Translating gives CASSPRGGAYEQYF.